The TCR beta chain described here comes from a study of neurological immune-mediated disorders. This clonotype was found many times. Its matching antigen is unknown. Overall study results and limits: The repertoires of 18 of 34 multiple sclerosis patients fell into one related-CDR3 cluster (a possible signature) under phylogenetic grouping. While HTLV-1-associated myelopathy showed the greatest TCR clonal expansion, multiple sclerosis showed the least, falling below healthy controls.

The CDR3 contains 13 residues. CDR1 is DFQATT, CDR2 SNEGSKA, per germline (reference sequence). Trimming cost V 1 base and J 1 base, with 5 bases left between them. The authors made cDNA by 5'RACE with 10-nucleotide random UMIs. TCRdb reanalysed the 5' RACE reads using MiXCR and keeps one entry per CDR3 protein. This sample yields 85,000 to 100,000 distinct CDR3 sequences, of which approximately 3.3% are seen a single time; roughly 6% belongs to the top ten. The chain couples TRBV20-1 to TRBJ1-5; D gene unclear. The specimen was PBMCs. This TCR came from a woman in her late teens or twenties with multiple sclerosis. CDR3 region: CSARGGSNQPQHF. The CDR3 region has the DNA TGCAGTGCTAGAGGAGGCAGCAATCAGCCCCAGCATTTT.